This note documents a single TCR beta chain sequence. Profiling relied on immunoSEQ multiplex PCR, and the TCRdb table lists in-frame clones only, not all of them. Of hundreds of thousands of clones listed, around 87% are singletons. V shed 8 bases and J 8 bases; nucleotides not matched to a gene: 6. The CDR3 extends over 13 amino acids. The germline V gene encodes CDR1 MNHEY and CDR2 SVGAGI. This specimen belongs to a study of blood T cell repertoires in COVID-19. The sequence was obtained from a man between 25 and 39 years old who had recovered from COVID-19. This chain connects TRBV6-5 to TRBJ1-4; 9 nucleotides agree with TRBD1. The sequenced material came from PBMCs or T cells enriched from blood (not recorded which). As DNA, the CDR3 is TGTGCCAGCGGGGACAGGGAGGACGAAAAACTGTTTTTT. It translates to CASGDREDEKLFF.